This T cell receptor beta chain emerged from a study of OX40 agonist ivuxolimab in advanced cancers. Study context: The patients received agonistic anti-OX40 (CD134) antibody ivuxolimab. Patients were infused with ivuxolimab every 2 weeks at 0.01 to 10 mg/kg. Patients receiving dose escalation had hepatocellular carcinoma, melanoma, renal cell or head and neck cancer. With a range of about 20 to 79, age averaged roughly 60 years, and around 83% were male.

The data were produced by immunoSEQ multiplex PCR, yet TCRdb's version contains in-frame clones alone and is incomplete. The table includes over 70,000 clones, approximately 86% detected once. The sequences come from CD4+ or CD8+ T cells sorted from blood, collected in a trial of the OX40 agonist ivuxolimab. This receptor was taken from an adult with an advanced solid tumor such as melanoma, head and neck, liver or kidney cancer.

The CDR3 loop is CAWGIAYEQYF. DNA of the CDR3: TGTGCCTGGGGCATCGCCTACGAGCAGTACTTC. This chain uses TRBV30 with TRBJ2-7; D gene unclear. The CDR3 loop spans 11 amino acids. The germline V and J ends were trimmed by 5 bases and 2 bases, with 7 bases remaining between them. The V gene's germline CDR1 is GTSNPN and CDR2 SVGIG (reference sequence).